This is a list of T cell receptor beta chains from one sample in a study of T cells in Graves' hyperthyroidism and ophthalmopathy. TCRdb used MiXCR to reprocess the multiplex PCR reads, holding one entry per CDR3 protein. This repertoire shows about 300,000 distinct CDR3 sequences, 20% to 25% found once; its top ten account for roughly 24%. Material: blood. Receptors were obtained from a man aged 35-49 years with Graves' hyperthyroidism that later progressed to Graves' ophthalmopathy. CDR3s include the opening cysteine and the closing phenylalanine or tryptophan. D genes are given only for firm matches. The size of a clone is reported for some rows only, either as once, few or many, or as a class for expanded clones.

d_gene,j_gene,v_gene,abundance,CDR3nt,CDR3aa
-,TRBJ2-2,TRBV5-1,many,TGCGCCAGCAGCTTGGCCCCGGGACTCTCAGCGTCGGAGCTGTTTTTT,CASSLAPGLSASELFF
TRBD1,TRBJ2-2,TRBV11-1,-,TGTGCCAGCAGTTCCGGGACAGGGAAGGCGAGGGAGCTGTTTTTT,CASSSGTGKARELFF
-,TRBJ2-7,TRBV4-1,many,TGCGCCAGCAGCCAGTACCCGGGACTCAGCCGTAGCTCATACGAGCAGTACTTC,CASSQYPGLSRSSYEQYF
-,TRBJ2-7,TRBV29-1,many,TGCAGCGTGGTCCCTGGAGGTTACGAGCAGTACTTC,CSVVPGGYEQYF
-,TRBJ2-7,TRBV6-2/TRBV6-3,few,TGTGCCAGCAGTTACACCGGACCGCTCGAGCAGTACTTC,CASSYTGPLEQYF
-,TRBJ2-2,TRBV6-2/TRBV6-3,-,TGTGCCAGCAGCCCTAGGGGGGGACCATTGGAGGAGCTGTTTTTT,CASSPRGGPLEELFF
-,TRBJ2-5,TRBV18,many,TGTGCCAGCTCACCACCGGGACCTCAAGAGACCCAGTACTTC,CASSPPGPQETQYF
-,TRBJ2-7,TRBV12-3/TRBV12-4,-,TGTGCCAGCAGTTTCGGTTCCCGCTCCGAGCAGTACTTC,CASSFGSRSEQYF
TRBD2,TRBJ2-7,TRBV7-2,few,TGTGCCAGCAGCTACACTAGCGGCCACTCCTACGAGCAGTACTTC,CASSYTSGHSYEQYF
-,TRBJ2-5,TRBV20-1,-,TGCAGTCCCTTCACCGGGTCGTTAGAGACCCAGTACTTC,CSPFTGSLETQYF
TRBD1,TRBJ2-7,TRBV12-3/TRBV12-4,many,TGTGCCAGCAGTACAGGGGGGAGCTCCTACGAGCAGTACTTC,CASSTGGSSYEQYF
-,TRBJ1-2,TRBV29-1,-,TGCAGCGTTGAAGCCAAAGACCGACATGGCTACACCTTC,CSVEAKDRHGYTF
-,TRBJ2-7,TRBV5-6,many,TGTGCCAGCCGCCCAATGGGTCTACGAGGGCAGTACTTC,CASRPMGLRGQYF
TRBD2,TRBJ2-5,TRBV6-2/TRBV6-3,-,TGTGCCAGCAGACCAGCGGGGCCTCAAGAGACCCAGTACTTC,CASRPAGPQETQYF
-,TRBJ1-5,TRBV12-3/TRBV12-4,many,TGTGCCAGCAGTTTTGTCAGTTTAAGAGTACGCAATCAGCCCCAGCATTTT,CASSFVSLRVRNQPQHF
-,TRBJ1-1,TRBV20-1,many,TGCAGTGCTAGAGATGCCCGGACGGGACGTGGGACTGAAGCTTTCTTT,CSARDARTGRGTEAFF
-,TRBJ1-2,TRBV7-9,many,TGTGCCAGCAGCAGACTACAGGGTCTAGATGGCTACACCTTC,CASSRLQGLDGYTF
-,TRBJ2-7,TRBV6-2/TRBV6-3,-,TGTGCCAGCAGTTATCGGCTATTAGCGGACACCTACGAGCAGTACTTC,CASSYRLLADTYEQYF
-,TRBJ2-5,TRBV14,few,TGTGCCAGCAGCCAAGATTACGCAGGGGAGACCCAGTACTTC,CASSQDYAGETQYF
TRBD2,TRBJ2-7,TRBV5-1,many,TGCGCCAGCAGCTTGGCAACTACTAGCGGAGCCTACGAGCAGTACTTC,CASSLATTSGAYEQYF
-,TRBJ1-5,TRBV2,many,TGTGCCAGCAGGGTTGACAGGACCAATCAGCCCCAGCATTTT,CASRVDRTNQPQHF
-,TRBJ2-2,TRBV11-2,few,TGTGCCAGCAACCACAACACCGGGGAGCTGTTTTTT,CASNHNTGELFF
-,TRBJ1-1,TRBV28,-,TGTGCCAGCAGTAGGTTCAGGTCAGTGACAGCTTTCTTT,CASSRFRSVTAFF
TRBD1,TRBJ2-4,TRBV6-2/TRBV6-3,many,TGTGCCAGCAGTACCCGGACAGGGGCCATTCAGTACTTC,CASSTRTGAIQYF
TRBD1,TRBJ1-1,TRBV11-2,-,TGTGCCAGCAGCTTAGTAGCTTGGGACAGGGTCAAGAACACTGAAGCTTCCTTT,CASSLVAWDRVKNTEASF
-,TRBJ2-7,TRBV28,-,TGTGCCAGCACCACCAGGGGGGGGAGGGTCTCCTACGAGCAGTACTTC,CASTTRGGRVSYEQYF
-,TRBJ2-2,TRBV24-1,many,TGTGCCACCAGCGGGACTTCGACCGGGGAGCTGTTTTTT,CATSGTSTGELFF
-,TRBJ1-5,TRBV4-3,-,TGCGCCAGCAGCCAAGACAGGGGTGTTAATCAGCCCCAGCATTTT,CASSQDRGVNQPQHF
-,TRBJ1-5,TRBV28,many,TGTGCCAGCAGTTCCAGGTGGCTATTGGAGCAGCCCCAGCATTTT,CASSSRWLLEQPQHF
-,TRBJ1-5,TRBV24-1,-,TGTGCCACCAGTGATTTCGGTTCAGGAGAGCAGCATTTT,CATSDFGSGEQHF
-,TRBJ2-5,TRBV7-9,many,TGTGCCAGCAGCTTAAAAAGACCAGCGCGAGAGACCCAGTACTTC,CASSLKRPARETQYF
TRBD1,TRBJ1-2,TRBV20-1,many,TGCAGTGCTAGAGAGACAGGGAGAGGACGCTACACCTTC,CSARETGRGRYTF
-,TRBJ1-2,TRBV29-1,many,TGCAGCGGCGGCTCAGGGACGGAGGGAGGCTACACCTTC,CSGGSGTEGGYTF
TRBD1,TRBJ1-3,TRBV2,many,TGTGCCAGCAGTGAAGCAAGGACAGGGTCTGGAAACACCATATATTTT,CASSEARTGSGNTIYF
TRBD1,TRBJ1-2,TRBV20-1,-,TGCAGTGCTAACCGGACTCACAGGGGGCAAGGCTACACCTTC,CSANRTHRGQGYTF
TRBD2,TRBJ2-7,TRBV27,many,TGTGCCAGCAGTCGGGAGGGGTTCAGCTACGAGCAGTACTTC,CASSREGFSYEQYF
-,TRBJ2-2,TRBV4-2,-,TGTGCCAGCAGCCCCGCTTTGAGAAGAAGCGAGGGGGAGCTGTTTTTT,CASSPALRRSEGELFF
TRBD1,TRBJ1-1,TRBV29-1,many,TGCAGCGTTCGATCGCAGGGAAGACAGGGATCGGGGGCTTTCTTT,CSVRSQGRQGSGAFF
-,TRBJ2-2,TRBV2,many,TGTGCCAGCTATGCGGTGAACACCGGGGAGCTGTTTTTT,CASYAVNTGELFF
-,TRBJ2-5,TRBV4-1,many,TGCGCCAGCAGCCAAGATCGATTTAGTGTGGCTAGCCAAGAGACCCAGTACTTC,CASSQDRFSVASQETQYF
-,TRBJ2-5,TRBV29-1,-,TGCAGCGTTGTCCCCAGGGCGTCAGGGACCCAGTACTTC,CSVVPRASGTQYF
TRBD2,TRBJ2-5,TRBV27,few,TGTGCCAGCAGGCCGGGACTAGCGGGCCGAGGGAGGCAAGAGACCCAGTACTTC,CASRPGLAGRGRQETQYF